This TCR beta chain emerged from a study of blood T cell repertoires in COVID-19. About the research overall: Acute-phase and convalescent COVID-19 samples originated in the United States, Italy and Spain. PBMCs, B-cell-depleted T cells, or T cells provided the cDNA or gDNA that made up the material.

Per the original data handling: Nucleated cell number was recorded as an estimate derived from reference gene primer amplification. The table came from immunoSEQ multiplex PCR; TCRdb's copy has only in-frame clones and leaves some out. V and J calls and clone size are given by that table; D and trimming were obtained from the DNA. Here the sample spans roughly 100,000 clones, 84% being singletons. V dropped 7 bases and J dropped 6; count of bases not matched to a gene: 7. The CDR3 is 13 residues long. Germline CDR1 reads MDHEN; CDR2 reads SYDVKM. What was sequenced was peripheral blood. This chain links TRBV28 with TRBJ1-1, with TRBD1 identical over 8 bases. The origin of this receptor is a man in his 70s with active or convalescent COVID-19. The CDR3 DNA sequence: TGTGCCAGCAAACCAGGGGGCTGGCCTGAAGCTTTCTTT. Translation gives CASKPGGWPEAFF.